The 15 T cell receptor beta chains given below trace back to one sample, sequenced in a study of T cells in placental villitis. The immunoSEQ assay was v4. The protocol was immunoSEQ multiplex PCR, while the TCRdb copy is restricted to in-frame clones and leaves out a portion. The data show approximately 6,900 clones, roughly 78% seen once. Sample: placental tissue containing maternal and fetal cells. The receptors shown here come from a human patient with infectious villitis; the placental T cells may come from both mother and fetus.

This clone was seen a few times. Other DNA sequences in the sample encode the same CDR3. The V gene is TRBV3-1 (or the pseudogene TRBV3-2), the J gene TRBJ1-1, with D maybe TRBD1 (5 bases). The CDR3 sequence is 13 residues long. Germline lookup yields CDR1 LGHDT and CDR2 YNNKEL (reference sequence). The ends were cut back, 3 bases at V and 1 base at J, with 6 bases in the middle. The DNA for the CDR3 is TGTGCCAGCAGCCAGGGACGGAACACTGAAGCTTTCTTT. Protein sequence: CASSQGRNTEAFF.

This clone was counted a few times. The chain couples TRBV9 to TRBJ1-5; maybe TRBD1 (5 bases). The germline V gene encodes CDR1 SGDLS and CDR2 YYNGEE. V was pared by 5 bases and J by 0 bases, with 18 bases between. The CDR3 has 17 amino acids. CDR3: CASSRDSKPHSNQPQHF. The CDR3 DNA reads as TGTGCCAGCAGTCGGGACTCGAAGCCCCATAGCAATCAGCCCCAGCATTTT. The full variable domain, with the rest looked up from reference TRBV9 and TRBJ1-5, is DSGVTQTPKHLITATGQRVTLRCSPRSGDLSVYWYQQSLDQGLQFLIQYYNGEERAKGNILERFSAQQFPDLHSELNLSSLELGDSALYFCASSRDSKPHSNQPQHFGDGTRLSIL.

The chain couples TRBV28 to TRBJ1-4; D is unresolved. With 5 bases removed from V and 5 bases from J, the gap between germline ends came to 24 bases. The CDR3 contains 18 residues. Germline V gene sequence: CDR1 MDHEN, CDR2 SYDVKM. Here the CDR3 reads CASSPPWSRYLENEKLFF. The CDR3, as DNA: TGTGCCAGCAGTCCCCCCTGGAGCCGATACCTTGAAAATGAAAAACTGTTTTTT. The full variable domain, rest sourced from reference TRBV28 and TRBJ1-4, is DVKVTQSSRYLVKRTGEKVFLECVQDMDHENMFWYRQDPGLGLRLIYFSYDVKMKEKGDIPEGYSVSREKKERFSLILESASTNQTSMYLCASSPPWSRYLENEKLFFGSGTQLSVL.

By sample share, this clone is large. V usage is TRBV6-2 or TRBV6-3 and J usage is TRBJ2-2, with D possibly called TRBD1 or TRBD2 (6 bases each). This CDR3 is 15 amino acids long. V lost 7 bases and J 9 bases, leaving 21 bases between the germline ends. The V gene's germline CDR1 is MNHEY and CDR2 SVGEGT. The CDR3 coding sequence is TGTGCCAGCACCCCGGCCGGGGGCGGTTTCAGGGAGCTGTTTTTT. Residues: CASTPAGGGFRELFF.

Regarding this clone: The identical CDR3 is also encoded by other nucleotide sequences in the sample. This chain uses TRBV5-3 with TRBJ1-1; maybe TRBD1 (5 bases). TRBV5-3 is flagged as an ORF with uncertain function. Trimming pared 4 bases from V and 0 bases from J, leaving 25 bases between. The CDR3 consists of 19 residues. CDR3 nucleotides: TGTGCCAGAAGCCGTCCCCAACCCAAACAACAGGACATGAACACTGAAGCTTTCTTT. As protein: CARSRPQPKQQDMNTEAFF.

This chain connects TRBV9 to TRBJ2-1, with 8 bases identical to TRBD2. CDR3 length: 16 amino acids. CDR1 and CDR2 from the germline V gene are SGDLS and YYNGEE. The junction had 5 bases not matched to a gene; V was cut back by 2 bases and J by 1 base. CDR3 loop: CASSVDGGGSYNEQFF. DNA of the CDR3: TGTGCCAGCAGCGTTGACGGGGGGGGATCCTACAATGAGCAGTTCTTC.

This clone was detected once. The chain has TRBV10-3 and TRBJ2-1; TRBD1 aligns across 9 bases. CDR3 size: 17 residues. CDR1 is ENHRY, CDR2 SYGVKD, per germline. Trimming took 0 bases from V and 6 from J; bases not matched to a gene: 9. The CDR3 here is CAISESPGQGYLNEQFF. In nucleotides, the CDR3 is TGTGCCATCAGTGAGTCGCCGGGACAGGGATATCTCAATGAGCAGTTCTTC.

This clone is a singleton in its sample. The chain has TRBV6-5 and TRBJ2-3, with 10 positions matching TRBD1. The germline gives CDR1 MNHEY, CDR2 SVGAGI. CDR3 length: 14 amino acids. With 7 bases clipped from V and 2 bases from J, the junction kept 3 bases outside the gene matches. The CDR3 loop is CASKRQGATDTQYF. The CDR3 bases are TGTGCCAGCAAGCGACAGGGGGCCACAGATACGCAGTATTTT.

CDR3 nucleotides: TGTGCCAGCAGTCTAGGAGGTGGGGATGAAGCTTTCTTT. As protein: CASSLGGGDEAFF. The V gene is TRBV5-5, the J gene TRBJ1-1; D is unresolved. The CDR3 loop spans 13 amino acids. The germline CDR1 and CDR2 sequences are SGHKS and YYEKEE (reference sequence). V lost 5 bases to trimming and J lost 7 bases, with 15 bases between them. The variable domain in full, with the rest retrieved from reference TRBV5-5 and TRBJ1-1, is DAGVTQSPTHLIKTRGQQVTLRCSPISGHKSVSWYQQVLGQGPQFIFQYYEKEERGRGNFPDRFSARQFPNYSSELNVNALLLGDSALYLCASSLGGGDEAFFGQGTRLTVV.

The chain carries TRBV7-9 and TRBJ1-1; D ambiguous. V dropped 0 bases and J dropped 1 base, with 9 bases sitting between them. This CDR3 spans 15 amino acids. Germline V gives CDR1 SEHNR, CDR2 FQNEAQ (reference sequence). In DNA form, the CDR3 reads TGTGCCAGCAGCTTAGCGTTGGTAGGGAACACTGAAGCTTTCTTT. As protein: CASSLALVGNTEAFF.

With respect to this clone: A much larger clone lies one base from this, so it may be a read error. At the DNA level, this CDR3 is encoded by other sequences in the same sample as well. This chain joins TRBV7-9 and TRBJ2-3; D may be TRBD2 (6 bases). Germline loops: CDR1 SEHNR, CDR2 FQNEAQ (reference sequence). The CDR3 is 16 amino acids. CDR3 bases: TGTGCCAGCAGGGACTACGCCGAGCGGAGCACAGATACACAGTATTTT. Amino acid sequence: CASRDYAERSTDTQYF.

The chain has TRBV4-1 and TRBJ1-1, with 7 nucleotides matching TRBD1. This CDR3 comprises 16 residues. The V gene's germline CDR1 is MGHRA and CDR2 YSYEKL. Trimming at V came to 4 bases and at J to 2 bases, leaving 10 bases not matched to a gene. The CDR3 region is CASSRLGGQFNTEAFF. The CDR3 DNA sequence: TGCGCCAGCAGCCGCCTGGGGGGACAGTTCAACACTGAAGCTTTCTTT.

Here the CDR3 DNA reads TGTGCCAGCACTGAGGACTCCTACGAGCAGTACTTC. Residues: CASTEDSYEQYF. The chain couples TRBV2 to TRBJ2-7; D is unresolved. The CDR3 loop spans 12 amino acids. V lost 7 bases and J 0 bases, leaving 7 bases between the germline ends. Germline-derived CDR1 and CDR2 are SNHLY and FYNNEI.

This chain connects TRBV5-4 to TRBJ2-7, with 7 nucleotides matching TRBD1. V shed 10 bases, J shed 5 bases, and the junction held 6 bases outside the gene matches. This CDR3 is 11 amino acids long. Germline V gene data show CDR1 as SGHNT and CDR2 as YYREEE (reference sequence). The CDR3 here is CAYRGWDEQYF. The CDR3 DNA is TGTGCCTACAGGGGCTGGGACGAGCAGTACTTC.

V gene TRBV20-1 combines with J gene TRBJ1-1, with 7 bases lining up with TRBD1. CDR3 length: 13 amino acids. The V and J ends lost 3 bases and 3 bases, in that order; junction bases with no gene match: 4. Germline V gives CDR1 DFQATT, CDR2 SNEGSKA (reference sequence). CDR3 DNA sequence: TGCAGTGCTAGTGCCGGGACAGACACTGAAGCTTTCTTT. Translated, it gives CSASAGTDTEAFF.